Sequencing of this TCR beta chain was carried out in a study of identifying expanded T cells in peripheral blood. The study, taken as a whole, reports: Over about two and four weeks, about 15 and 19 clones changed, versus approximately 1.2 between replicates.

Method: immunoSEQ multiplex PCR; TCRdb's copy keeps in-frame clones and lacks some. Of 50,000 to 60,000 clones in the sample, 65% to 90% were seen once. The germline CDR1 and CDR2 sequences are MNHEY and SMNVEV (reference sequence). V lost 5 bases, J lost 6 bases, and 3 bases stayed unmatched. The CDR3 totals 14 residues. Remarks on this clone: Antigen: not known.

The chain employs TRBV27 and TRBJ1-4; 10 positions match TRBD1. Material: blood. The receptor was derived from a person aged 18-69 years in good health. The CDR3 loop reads CASSNDRGHEKLFF. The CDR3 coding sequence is TGTGCCAGCAGTAACGACAGGGGGCATGAAAAACTGTTTTTT.